The T cell receptor beta chain under discussion was sequenced for a study of immune cell composition in non-small cell lung cancer. The normal lung sample lay at least 3 cm, and maximally far, from the tumour. Method: immunoSEQ multiplex PCR; TCRdb's copy keeps in-frame clones and lacks some. The sample yields 15,000 or so clones, around 80% seen once. CDR3 size: 14 residues. After removal of 2 bases from V and 7 bases from J, the junction contained 6 bases not matched to a gene. Germline CDR1 and CDR2: MNHNY and SVGAGI (reference sequence). The sample was also reused in another study, on CD4 T cells in lung cancer. That source adds: Before giving blood, patients had received treatments including platinum chemotherapy, some also nivolumab or pembrolizumab.

The TCR sequence derives from a human donor with non-small cell lung cancer. The V and J genes are TRBV6-6 and TRBJ2-5, with 8 positions matching TRBD2. The sample taken for sequencing was non-adjacent lung tissue. The CDR3 is CASSYPAGGVTQYF. Written as DNA, the CDR3 is TGTGCCAGCAGTTACCCCGCCGGGGGGGTGACCCAGTACTTC.